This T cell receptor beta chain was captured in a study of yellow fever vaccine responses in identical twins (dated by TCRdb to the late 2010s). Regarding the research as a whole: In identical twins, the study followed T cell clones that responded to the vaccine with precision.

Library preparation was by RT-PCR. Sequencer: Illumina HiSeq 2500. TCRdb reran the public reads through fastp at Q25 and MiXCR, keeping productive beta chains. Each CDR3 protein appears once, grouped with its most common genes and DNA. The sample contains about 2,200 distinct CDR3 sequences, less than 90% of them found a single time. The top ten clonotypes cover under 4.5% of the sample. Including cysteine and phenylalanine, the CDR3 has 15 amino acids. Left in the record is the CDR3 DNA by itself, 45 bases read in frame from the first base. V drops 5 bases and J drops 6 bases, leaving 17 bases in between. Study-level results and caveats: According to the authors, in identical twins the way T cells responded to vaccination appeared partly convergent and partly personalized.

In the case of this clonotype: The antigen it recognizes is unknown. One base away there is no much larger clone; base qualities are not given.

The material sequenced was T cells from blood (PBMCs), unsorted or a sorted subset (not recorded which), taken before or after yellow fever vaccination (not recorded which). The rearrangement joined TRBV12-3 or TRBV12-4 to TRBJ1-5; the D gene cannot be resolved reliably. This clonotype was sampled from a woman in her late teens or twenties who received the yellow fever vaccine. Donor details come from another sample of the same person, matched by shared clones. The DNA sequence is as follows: TGTGCCAGCAGTCCCCGGCTCGGCGCCATTCAGCCCCAGCATTTT. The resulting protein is CASSPRLGAIQPQHF.